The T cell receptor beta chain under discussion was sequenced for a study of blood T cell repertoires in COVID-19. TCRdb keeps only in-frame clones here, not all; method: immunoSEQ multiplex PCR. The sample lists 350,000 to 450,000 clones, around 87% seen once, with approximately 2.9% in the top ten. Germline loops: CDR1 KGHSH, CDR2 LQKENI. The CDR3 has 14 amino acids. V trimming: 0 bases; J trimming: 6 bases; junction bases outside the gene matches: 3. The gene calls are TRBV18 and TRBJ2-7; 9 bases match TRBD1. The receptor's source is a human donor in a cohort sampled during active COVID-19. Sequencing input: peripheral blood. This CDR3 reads CASSPPGQGGEQYF. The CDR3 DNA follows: TGTGCCAGCTCACCACCGGGACAGGGCGGCGAGCAGTACTTC.